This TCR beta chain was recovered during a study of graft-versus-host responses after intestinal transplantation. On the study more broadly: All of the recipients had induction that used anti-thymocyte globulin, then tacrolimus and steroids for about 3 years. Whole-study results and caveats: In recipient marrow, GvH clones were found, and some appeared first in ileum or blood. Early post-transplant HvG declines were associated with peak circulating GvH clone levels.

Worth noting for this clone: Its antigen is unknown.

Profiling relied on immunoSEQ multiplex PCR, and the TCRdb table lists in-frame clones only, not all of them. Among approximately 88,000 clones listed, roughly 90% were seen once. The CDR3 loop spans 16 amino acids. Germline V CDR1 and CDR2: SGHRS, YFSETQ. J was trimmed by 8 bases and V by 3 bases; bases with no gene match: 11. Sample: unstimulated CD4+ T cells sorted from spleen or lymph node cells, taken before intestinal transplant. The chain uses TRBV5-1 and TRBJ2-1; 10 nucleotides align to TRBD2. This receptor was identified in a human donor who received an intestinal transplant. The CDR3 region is CASSSSGGGFMDEQFF. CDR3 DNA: TGCGCCAGCAGCTCGAGCGGGGGGGGGTTTATGGATGAGCAGTTCTTC. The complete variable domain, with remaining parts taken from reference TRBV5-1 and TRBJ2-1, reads KAGVTQTPRYLIKTRGQQVTLSCSPISGHRSVSWYQQTPGQGLQFLFEYFSETQRNKGNFPGRFSGRQFSNSRSEMNVSTLELGDSALYLCASSSSGGGFMDEQFFGPGTRLTVL.